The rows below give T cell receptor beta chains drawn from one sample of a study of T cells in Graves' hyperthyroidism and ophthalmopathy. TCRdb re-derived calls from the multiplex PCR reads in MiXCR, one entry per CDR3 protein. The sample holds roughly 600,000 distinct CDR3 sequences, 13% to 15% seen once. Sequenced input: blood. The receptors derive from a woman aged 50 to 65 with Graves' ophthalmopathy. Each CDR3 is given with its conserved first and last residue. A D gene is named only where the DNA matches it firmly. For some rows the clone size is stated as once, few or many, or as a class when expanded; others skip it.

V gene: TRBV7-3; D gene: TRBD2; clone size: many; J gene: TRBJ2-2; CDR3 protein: CASSLFLAGGGTGELFF; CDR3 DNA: TGTGCCAGCAGCTTATTCCTTGCGGGAGGTGGCACCGGGGAGCTGTTTTTT
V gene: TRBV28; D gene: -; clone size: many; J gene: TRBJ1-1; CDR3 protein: CASSLTPGARENTEAFF; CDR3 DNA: TGTGCCAGCAGTTTAACCCCGGGTGCCCGAGAGAACACTGAAGCTTTCTTT
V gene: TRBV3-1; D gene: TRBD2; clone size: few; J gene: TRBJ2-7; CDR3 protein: CASSQDLLAGSYEQYF; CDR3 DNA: TGTGCCAGCAGCCAAGATCTGCTAGCGGGGAGCTACGAGCAGTACTTC
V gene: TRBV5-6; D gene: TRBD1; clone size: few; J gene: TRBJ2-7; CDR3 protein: CASSLGQGAISPGQYF; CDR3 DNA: TGTGCCAGCAGCTTGGGACAGGGGGCGATTTCCCCGGGGCAGTACTTC
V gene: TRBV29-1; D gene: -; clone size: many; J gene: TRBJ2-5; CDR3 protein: CSVEEFEERETQYF; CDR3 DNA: TGCAGCGTTGAAGAATTTGAGGAGAGAGAGACCCAGTACTTC
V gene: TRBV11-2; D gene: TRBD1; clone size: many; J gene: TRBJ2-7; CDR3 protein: CASSLGAGPGQGSSEQYF; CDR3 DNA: TGTGCCAGCAGCTTAGGCGCCGGACCGGGACAGGGTAGTTCCGAGCAGTACTTC
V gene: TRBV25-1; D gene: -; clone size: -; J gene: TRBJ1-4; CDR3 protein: CASSTPGRPNEKLFF; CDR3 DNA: TGTGCCAGCAGTACACCGGGACGGCCGAATGAAAAACTGTTTTTT
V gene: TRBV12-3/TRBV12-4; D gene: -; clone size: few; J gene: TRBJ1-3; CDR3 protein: CASSSPSQRGNTIYF; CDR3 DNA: TGTGCCAGCAGTTCCCCATCGCAGCGAGGAAACACCATATATTTT
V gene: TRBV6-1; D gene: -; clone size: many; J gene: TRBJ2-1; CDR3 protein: CASRIGRFDNEQFF; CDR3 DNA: TGTGCCAGCAGAATAGGGAGGTTCGACAATGAGCAGTTCTTC
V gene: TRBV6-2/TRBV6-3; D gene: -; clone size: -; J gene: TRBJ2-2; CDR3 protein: CASSYSAGFWQRNTGEPFF; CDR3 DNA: TGTGCCAGCAGTTACTCGGCAGGGTTTTGGCAGCGGAACACCGGGGAGCCGTTTTTT
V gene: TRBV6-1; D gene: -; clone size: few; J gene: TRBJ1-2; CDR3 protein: CASSRGVGGYTF; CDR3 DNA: TGTGCCAGCAGTCGCGGCGTGGGTGGCTACACCTTC
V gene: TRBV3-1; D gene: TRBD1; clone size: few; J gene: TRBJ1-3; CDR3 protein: CASSQGGTGRNTIYF; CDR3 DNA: TGTGCCAGCAGCCAAGGAGGGACAGGGAGAAACACCATATATTTT
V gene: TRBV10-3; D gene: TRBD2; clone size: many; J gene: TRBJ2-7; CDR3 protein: CASIAGSNSYEQYF; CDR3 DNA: TGTGCCTCTATAGCGGGATCGAACTCCTACGAGCAGTACTTC
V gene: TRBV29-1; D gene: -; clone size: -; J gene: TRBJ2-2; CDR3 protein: CSVTGGRRTGELFF; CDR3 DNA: TGCAGCGTTACTGGTGGGAGAAGGACCGGGGAGCTGTTTTTT
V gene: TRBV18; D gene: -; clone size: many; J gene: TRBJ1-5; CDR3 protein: CASSPDASNQPQHF; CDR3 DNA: TGTGCCAGCTCACCGGACGCTAGCAATCAGCCCCAGCATTTT
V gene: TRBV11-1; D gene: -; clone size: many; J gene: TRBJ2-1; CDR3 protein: CASSLFEVSNEQFF; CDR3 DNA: TGTGCCAGCAGCTTATTCGAGGTTTCCAATGAGCAGTTCTTC
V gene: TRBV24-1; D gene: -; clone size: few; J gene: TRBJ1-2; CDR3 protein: CATSEPDGKYGYTF; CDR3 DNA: TGTGCCACCAGTGAACCGGACGGAAAGTATGGCTACACCTTC
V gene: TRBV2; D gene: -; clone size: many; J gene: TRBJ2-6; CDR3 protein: CASSPQVGGANVLTF; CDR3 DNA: TGTGCCAGCAGCCCCCAGGTTGGAGGGGCCAACGTCCTGACTTTC
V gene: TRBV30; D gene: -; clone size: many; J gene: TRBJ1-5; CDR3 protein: CAWNPSGGNQPQHF; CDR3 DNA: TGTGCCTGGAACCCCTCGGGGGGAAATCAGCCCCAGCATTTT
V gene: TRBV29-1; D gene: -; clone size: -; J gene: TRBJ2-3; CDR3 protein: CSVRGQLTDTQYF; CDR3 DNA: TGCAGCGTTCGGGGTCAGCTAACAGATACGCAGTATTTT
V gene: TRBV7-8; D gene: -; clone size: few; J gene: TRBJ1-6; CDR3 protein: CASSLVGGYNSPLHF; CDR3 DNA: TGTGCCAGCAGCTTAGTAGGTGGCTATAATTCACCCCTCCACTTT
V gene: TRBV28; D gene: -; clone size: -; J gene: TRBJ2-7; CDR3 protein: CASSFGGLGFEQYF; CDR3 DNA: TGTGCCAGCAGTTTCGGGGGGCTGGGTTTCGAGCAGTACTTC
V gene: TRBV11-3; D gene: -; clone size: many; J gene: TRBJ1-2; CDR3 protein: CASSLGRLYGYTF; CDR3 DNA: TGTGCCAGCAGCCTGGGGAGGCTTTATGGCTACACCTTC
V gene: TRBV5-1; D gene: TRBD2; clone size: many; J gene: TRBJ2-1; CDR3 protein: CASSLGAGVYNEQFF; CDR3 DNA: TGCGCCAGCAGCTTAGGAGCGGGAGTTTACAATGAGCAGTTCTTC
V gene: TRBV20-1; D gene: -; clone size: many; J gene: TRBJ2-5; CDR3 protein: CSARDFGRVETQYF; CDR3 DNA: TGCAGTGCTAGGGATTTTGGCAGGGTGGAGACCCAGTACTTC
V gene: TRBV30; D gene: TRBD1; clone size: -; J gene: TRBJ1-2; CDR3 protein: CAWSVRAGGGYGHTF; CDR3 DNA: TGTGCCTGGAGTGTGCGGGCAGGGGGCGGCTATGGCCACACCTTC
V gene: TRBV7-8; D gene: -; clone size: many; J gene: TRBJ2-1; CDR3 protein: CASSLAYRRRYNEQFF; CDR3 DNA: TGTGCCAGCAGCTTAGCGTACAGACGCCGGTACAATGAGCAGTTCTTC
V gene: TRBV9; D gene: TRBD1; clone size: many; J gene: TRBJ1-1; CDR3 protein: CASSASGDRGLSFF; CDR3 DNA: TGTGCCAGCAGCGCGTCCGGGGACAGGGGTTTGTCTTTCTTT
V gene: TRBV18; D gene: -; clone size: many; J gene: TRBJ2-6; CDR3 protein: CASSPSGANVLTF; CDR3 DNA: TGTGCCAGCAGCCCCTCTGGGGCCAACGTCCTGACTTTC
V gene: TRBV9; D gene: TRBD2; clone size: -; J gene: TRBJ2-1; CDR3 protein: CASNERGGYNEQFF; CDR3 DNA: TGTGCCAGCAACGAGCGGGGCGGCTACAATGAGCAGTTCTTC
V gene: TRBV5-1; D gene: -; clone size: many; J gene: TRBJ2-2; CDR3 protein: CASSLDARNTGELFF; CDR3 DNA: TGCGCCAGCAGCTTGGATGCTAGGAACACCGGGGAGCTGTTTTTT
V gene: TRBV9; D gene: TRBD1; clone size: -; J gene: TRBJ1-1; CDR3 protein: CASSPPGQGVVTEAFF; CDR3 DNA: TGTGCCAGCAGCCCTCCGGGACAGGGGGTAGTCACTGAAGCTTTCTTT
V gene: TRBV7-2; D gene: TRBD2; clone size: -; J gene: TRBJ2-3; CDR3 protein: CASSSTGTSGRDTQYF; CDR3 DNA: TGTGCCAGCAGCTCTACCGGGACTAGCGGGAGAGATACGCAGTATTTT
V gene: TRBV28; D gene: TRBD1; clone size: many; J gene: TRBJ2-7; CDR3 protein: CASSLRQGWSEQYF; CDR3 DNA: TGTGCCAGCAGTCTCCGACAGGGTTGGAGCGAGCAGTACTTC
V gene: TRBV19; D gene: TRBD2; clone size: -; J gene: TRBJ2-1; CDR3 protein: CASSRGLAGGPDEQFF; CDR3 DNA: TGTGCCAGTAGTCGGGGACTAGCGGGAGGGCCCGATGAGCAGTTCTTC
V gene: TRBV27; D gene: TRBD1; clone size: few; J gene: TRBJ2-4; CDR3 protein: CASSPYSIQGAAKNIQYF; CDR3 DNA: TGTGCCAGCAGTCCCTACTCAATTCAGGGGGCGGCCAAAAACATTCAGTACTTC
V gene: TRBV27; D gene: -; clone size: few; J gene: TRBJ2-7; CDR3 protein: CASSLTGFPYEQYF; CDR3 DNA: TGTGCCAGCAGCCTCACAGGGTTCCCCTACGAGCAGTACTTC
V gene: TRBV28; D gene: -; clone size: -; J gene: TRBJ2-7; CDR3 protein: CASRPPDIYEQYF; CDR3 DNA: TGTGCCAGCAGACCCCCCGACATCTACGAGCAGTACTTC
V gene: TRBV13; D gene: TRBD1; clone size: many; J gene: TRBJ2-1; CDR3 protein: CASSFWDRYNEQFF; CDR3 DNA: TGTGCCAGCAGCTTTTGGGACAGATACAATGAGCAGTTCTTC
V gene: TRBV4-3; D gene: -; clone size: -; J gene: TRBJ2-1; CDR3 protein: CASSQLSSDVRNEQFF; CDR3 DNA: TGCGCCAGCAGCCAACTAAGCTCGGATGTACGCAATGAGCAGTTCTTC
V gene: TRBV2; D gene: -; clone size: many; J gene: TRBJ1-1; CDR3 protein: CASSEAHQGGSTEAFF; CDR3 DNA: TGTGCCAGCAGTGAAGCCCACCAGGGAGGGTCGACTGAAGCTTTCTTT
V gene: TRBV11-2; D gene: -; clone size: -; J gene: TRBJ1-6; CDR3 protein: CASSGGTTIYNSPLHF; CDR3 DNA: TGTGCCAGCAGCGGAGGGACAACTATCTATAATTCACCCCTCCACTTT
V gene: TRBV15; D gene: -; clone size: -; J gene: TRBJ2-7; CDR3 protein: CATSRDRGSYEQYF; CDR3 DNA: TGTGCCACCAGCAGAGATAGAGGGTCCTACGAGCAGTACTTC
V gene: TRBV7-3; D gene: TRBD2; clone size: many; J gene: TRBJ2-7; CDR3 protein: CASSLTAGGRYEQYF; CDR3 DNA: TGTGCCAGCAGCTTAACAGCGGGAGGGCGGTACGAGCAGTACTTC